This T cell receptor beta chain was retrieved from a study of blood T cell repertoires in COVID-19 (dated by TCRdb to between 2020 and 2021). At the level of the whole study: Collaborator samples came from the United States, Italy and Spain and covered acute and convalescent phases of COVID-19. The material from the prospective study consisted of cDNA or gDNA derived from T cells, B-cell-depleted T cells, or PBMCs. Subjects who had been exposed to COVID-19, were actively infected with it, or had recovered from it provided the deeply sampled blood TCRbeta repertoires that made up the dataset. A freely available public database, intended as a resource for researchers studying the immune response to SARS-CoV-2, is where the repertoires were released. Samples were obtained from the ongoing ImmuneRACE study (first 160 participants) and from over 1,000 subjects provided by 6 global collaborators. The sample metadata nearly always contained a de-identified subject ID, COVID-19 status, age in years and sex. Where available, HLA class I and class II types were obtained from metadata supplied by the sample provider rather than from assay-based typing. General findings and caveats noted by the study authors: Clinical and demographic metadata were provided uncurated, with the amount varying by source and participant.

Notes on this clone: Its antigen target is currently unknown. The input lacks base qualities; no much larger clone sits a single base away.

Each collaborating institution followed its own protocols to collect whole blood in K2EDTA tubes. Collaborator samples were shipped for TCRbeta analysis as frozen whole blood, isolated PBMCs, or DNA extracted from either sample type. TCRbeta CDR3 regions were amplified from genomic DNA using the immunoSEQ Assay, a bias-controlled multiplex PCR. In the source study's methods: Within the assay, amplification of reference gene primers was used to estimate how many nucleated cells each sample contained. To quantify the absolute abundance of each unique TCRbeta CDR3 rearrangement, sequence reads were collapsed and filtered. For each sample, productive Simpson clonality was calculated as the square root of Simpson's diversity index over productive rearrangements. This is the immuneACCESS table as TCRdb keeps it, with only in-frame sequences that have V and J called. A part of the clones is gone; compared with another copy, unresolved V genes explain less than half, and the rest is unexplained. V, J and clone size are taken as reported in that table, and D and trimming were inferred from the DNA itself. The sample table lists 100,000 to 150,000 clones, over 80% of them with a count of one. Roughly 10% of the sample is held by the ten biggest clonotypes.

The receptor comes from a man between 60 and 70 years old with acute or convalescent COVID-19. Specimen: peripheral blood.

The DNA sequence is TGTGCCAGCAGTGAAACCCCAGTTGTTAGCGGGCACGAGCAGTACTTC. Its protein is CASSETPVVSGHEQYF. This receptor chain uses TRBV2 and TRBJ2-7; 7 bases in between match TRBD2. CDR1 SNHLY and CDR2 FYNNEI are derived from the germline V gene. Ends trimmed: V by 2 bases, J by 5 bases; bases unmatched to a gene: 12. Including cysteine and phenylalanine, the CDR3 has 16 amino acids. The kept DNA is CDR3 alone, 48 bases in frame from the first base.